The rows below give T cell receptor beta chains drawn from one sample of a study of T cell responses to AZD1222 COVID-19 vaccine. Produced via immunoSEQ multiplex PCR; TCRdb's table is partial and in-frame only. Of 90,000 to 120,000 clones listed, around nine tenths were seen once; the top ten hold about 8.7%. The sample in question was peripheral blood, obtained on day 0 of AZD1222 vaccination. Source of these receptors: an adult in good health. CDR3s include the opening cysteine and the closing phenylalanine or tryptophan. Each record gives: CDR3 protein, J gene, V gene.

CASSEGWEQYF,TRBJ2-7,TRBV25-1
CASSQSSFLNTQYF,TRBJ2-3,TRBV3-1/TRBV3-2
CASSLVLAVEQFF,TRBJ2-1,TRBV12-3/TRBV12-4
CASSDKTAGTVNSPLHF,TRBJ1-6,TRBV7-9
CASSFYLIAGAYNEQFF,TRBJ2-1,TRBV5-6
CASSQGSGSSYEQYF,TRBJ2-7,TRBV4-2
CAISEAAYSGNTIYF,TRBJ1-3,TRBV10-3
CASSSRGTYGYTF,TRBJ1-2,TRBV6-5
CASSPHDRGNEKLFF,TRBJ1-4,TRBV9
CSVFRQLTSTDTQYF,TRBJ2-3,TRBV29-1
CASSLVTHSLNTEAFF,TRBJ1-1,TRBV5-1
CASSPRTGVHSPLHF,TRBJ1-6,TRBV5-5
CASSIDPGLVGSPLHF,TRBJ1-6,TRBV19
CASSGRNSPLHF,TRBJ1-6,TRBV6-5
CASSISGTGGETQYF,TRBJ2-5,TRBV19
CASSVGEAKNIQYF,TRBJ2-4,TRBV2
CASSQEPGAGQPQHF,TRBJ1-5,TRBV4-3
CASSRRVLSYNSPLHF,TRBJ1-6,TRBV7-2
CASSYSEYNSPLHF,TRBJ1-6,TRBV6-2/TRBV6-3
CASSMVGGTDTQYF,TRBJ2-3,TRBV19
CASSFRGGNTEAFF,TRBJ1-1,TRBV7-3
CASSLISADTQYF,TRBJ2-3,TRBV27
CASRAAYNEQFF,TRBJ2-1,TRBV19
CASSSFGWTEAFF,TRBJ1-1,TRBV6-6
CASSPTSVSYEQYF,TRBJ2-7,TRBV7-8
CASSLRGTIYEQYF,TRBJ2-7,TRBV5-4
CASSGYGYTF,TRBJ1-2,TRBV2
CASSRVGGEKLFF,TRBJ1-4,TRBV4-3
CASSLGGSFSYEQYF,TRBJ2-7,TRBV28
CASSTAGSTNSPLHF,TRBJ1-6,TRBV3-1/TRBV3-2
CASRPDRGNYNEQFF,TRBJ2-1,TRBV6-5
CASSYGPTGAAYGYTF,TRBJ1-2,TRBV6-5
CASIKRGTGELFF,TRBJ2-2,TRBV6-5
CASAPGTNTGELFF,TRBJ2-2,TRBV18
CASGWTAGANVLTF,TRBJ2-6,TRBV2
CASSYPFGQTSTDTQYF,TRBJ2-3,TRBV6-2/TRBV6-3
CASSIGAGPKNIQYF,TRBJ2-4,TRBV19
CASSLVGTGNQPQHF,TRBJ1-5,TRBV7-2
CASSGWGVGNTEAFF,TRBJ1-1,TRBV25-1
CASSVEGTIGSPLHF,TRBJ1-6,TRBV6-4
CATSLPGPEAFF,TRBJ1-1,TRBV2
CASNDKPYNEQFF,TRBJ2-1,TRBV10-1
CASSPTGYYEQYF,TRBJ2-7,TRBV14
CASSPGRVYEQYF,TRBJ2-7,TRBV18